This T cell receptor beta chain was sequenced in a study of T cell responses to AZD1222 COVID-19 vaccine. Germline V gives CDR1 MDHEN, CDR2 SYDVKM. CDR3 length: 15 amino acids. V lost 6 bases and J 5 bases, leaving 17 bases between the germline ends. Produced via immunoSEQ multiplex PCR; TCRdb's table is partial and in-frame only. The sample lists more than 60,000 clones; roughly 87% were seen once. The V call is TRBV28, the J call TRBJ2-1; D may match TRBD1 or TRBD2 (5 bases each). The receptor's source is an adult in good health. The sample consisted of peripheral blood, taken on day 0 of AZD1222 vaccination. The CDR3 coding sequence is TGTGCCAGCAGCCCACCGGGACCGGGAAACAATGAGCAGTTCTTC. As protein: CASSPPGPGNNEQFF.